This T cell receptor (beta chain) was profiled in a study of early T cells in non-severe SARS-CoV-2 infection. One entry per CDR3 protein results from TCRdb running MiXCR on the 5' RACE reads. The sample shows about 50,000 distinct CDR3 sequences, about 6.2% of them seen only once. The CDR3 is made up of 15 amino acids. The V end lost 7 bases, the J end lost 4 bases, and 20 bases lay between the germline ends. The starting material was whole blood, obtained at baseline. The receptor was derived from an adult who was a healthcare worker with PCR-confirmed SARS-CoV-2 infection or an uninfected control (not recorded which). V gene TRBV23-1 combines with J gene TRBJ2-7; TRBD2 might be the D (7 bases). TRBV23-1 is reported as an ORF; its role is uncertain. CDR3 region: CASTGWTRGGYEQYF. CDR3 coding DNA: TGCGCCAGCACGGGTTGGACAAGGGGGGGGTACGAGCAGTACTTC.